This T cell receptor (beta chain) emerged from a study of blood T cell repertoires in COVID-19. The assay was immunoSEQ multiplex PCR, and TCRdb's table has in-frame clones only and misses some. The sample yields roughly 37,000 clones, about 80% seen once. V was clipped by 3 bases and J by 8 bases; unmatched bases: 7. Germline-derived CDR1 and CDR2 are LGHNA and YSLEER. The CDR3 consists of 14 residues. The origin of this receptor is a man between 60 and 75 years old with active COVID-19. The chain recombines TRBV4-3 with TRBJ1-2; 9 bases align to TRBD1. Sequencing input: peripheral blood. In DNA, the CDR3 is TGCGCCAGCAGCCAGCCCGGGACAGGGCTGGGCTACACCTTC. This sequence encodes CASSQPGTGLGYTF.